The 19 T cell receptor beta chains below were found in one sample sequenced in a study of cytomegalovirus exposure and HLA in healthy donors. Primers: 60 Vbeta forward and 13 Jbeta reverse. TCRdb's copy holds only in-frame clones and misses some; the assay was immunoSEQ multiplex PCR. This sample has about 43,000 clones, with about half found just once. Sequenced sample: PBMCs. These receptors originate from a man in his sixties in good health and CMV-seronegative.

This clone was counted only a few times. V usage is TRBV29-1 and J usage is TRBJ2-5; 9 bases line up with TRBD1. This CDR3 has 15 residues. Per germline, CDR1 SQVTM and CDR2 ANQGSEA. Losses at the gene ends were 7 bases for V and 2 bases for J; bases not matched to a gene: 11. The CDR3 sequence: CSAGRDRDAQETQYF. In DNA, the CDR3 is TGCAGCGCCGGCCGGGACAGGGACGCTCAAGAGACCCAGTACTTC.

This chain uses TRBV2 with TRBJ2-3, with 7 bases identical to TRBD1. CDR1 SNHLY and CDR2 FYNNEI come from the germline V gene. This CDR3 is 16 amino acids long. V lost 6 bases, J lost 3 bases, and 12 bases stayed unmatched. The CDR3 reads CASSDRDLFGTDTQYF. The CDR3 region has the DNA TGTGCCAGCAGCGACAGGGATTTGTTTGGTACAGATACGCAGTATTTT.

J is TRBJ2-7 and V is TRBV14; 12 nucleotides match TRBD2. The CDR3 covers 15 residues. The germline V gene has CDR1 SGHDN and CDR2 FVKESK. Trimming took 1 base from V and 5 from J; bases not matched to a gene: 3. CDR3: CASSQGRLAGDEQYF. The CDR3 region has the DNA TGTGCCAGCAGCCAAGGCCGACTAGCGGGAGACGAGCAGTACTTC.

Only one count was recorded for this clone. CDR3 protein: CASSVEGVPGNTIYF. The CDR3 region has the DNA TGTGCCAGCAGCGTAGAGGGGGTACCTGGAAACACCATATATTTT. The chain employs TRBV9 and TRBJ1-3, with D tentatively TRBD1 (6 bases). Germline-derived CDR1 and CDR2 are SGDLS and YYNGEE. This CDR3 contains 15 residues. Trimming stripped 0 bases from V and 2 bases from J, with 9 bases between.

This clone was seen only a few times. The chain employs TRBV11-3 and TRBJ2-3; 14 bases match TRBD2. With V trimmed by 0 bases and J by 5 bases, 10 bases remained unmatched. The V gene's germline CDR1 is SGHNT and CDR2 YENEEA. This CDR3 comprises 19 residues. The CDR3 DNA follows: TGTGCCAGCAGCTTAGATCCCGGACTAGCGGGAGGTGATGGAGATACGCAGTATTTT. Translating gives CASSLDPGLAGGDGDTQYF.

The genes are TRBV6-6 and TRBJ1-1, with D possibly matching TRBD1 (5 bases). This CDR3 region has 15 residues. Germline V lookup: CDR1 MNHNY, CDR2 SVGAGI (reference sequence). Trimming took off 2 bases at V and 0 bases at J, with 10 bases between the two ends. In DNA form, the CDR3 reads TGTGCCAGCAGTTACGGGGGGGTAATGAACACTGAAGCTTTCTTT. The encoded protein is CASSYGGVMNTEAFF.

The sample holds a few counts of this clone. CDR3 nucleotide sequence: TGTGCCAGCAGCCGCAGCGGACAGACCTATGGCTACACCTTC. It yields the protein CASSRSGQTYGYTF. V gene TRBV5-6 combines with J gene TRBJ1-2; D perhaps matches TRBD1 (6 bases). Trimming stripped 4 bases from V and 4 bases from J, with 14 bases between. CDR3 length equals 14 residues. Germline V gene lookup returns CDR1 SGHDT and CDR2 YYEEEE.

The chain uses TRBV11-2 and TRBJ1-4; D is perhaps TRBD1 (5 bases). The CDR3 consists of 15 residues. Trimming cost V 4 bases and J 7 bases, with 16 bases left between them. Germline V gene lookup returns CDR1 SGHAT and CDR2 FQNNGV. Written as DNA, the CDR3 is TGTGCCAGCAGCTCGCCGGCAGGGTCTTTTGAAAAACTGTTTTTT. Its translation is CASSSPAGSFEKLFF.

The V call is TRBV29-1, the J call TRBJ2-7; 11 bases are a match to TRBD2. The trim removed 6 bases at V and 2 bases at J, leaving 9 bases unmatched. The CDR3 contains 15 residues. The V gene's germline CDR1 is SQVTM and CDR2 ANQGSEA. The CDR3 nucleotides read TGCAGCGTCCTAAAACTAGCGGGAGTTGCCTACGAGCAGTACTTC. This gives the protein CSVLKLAGVAYEQYF.

The gene calls are TRBV6-5 and TRBJ2-7, with D possibly TRBD2 on 6 matching bases. Germline lookup yields CDR1 MNHEY and CDR2 SVGAGI. Trimming shortened V by 0 bases and J by 4 bases, and 16 bases separated the two germline ends. The CDR3 covers 16 residues. The CDR3 protein is CASSYSPAGSRYEQYF. For the CDR3, the DNA is TGTGCCAGCAGTTACTCCCCCGCGGGAAGCCGATACGAGCAGTACTTC.

The gene calls are TRBV7-9 and TRBJ1-2; D remains ambiguous. V lost 6 bases and J 5 bases, leaving 16 bases between the germline ends. Per germline, CDR1 SEHNR and CDR2 FQNEAQ (reference sequence). The length of the CDR3 is 14 residues. CDR3 bases: TGTGCCAGCAGAGTCCAAACCGGGATATATGGCTACACCTTC. This gives the protein CASRVQTGIYGYTF.

The chain recombines TRBV30 with TRBJ1-1, with D possibly TRBD1 on 6 matching bases. From germline, CDR1 is GTSNPN and CDR2 SVGIG (reference sequence). CDR3 length: 13 residues. Trimming took off 4 bases at V and 3 bases at J, with 12 bases between the two ends. CDR3 protein: CAWTSQGYTEAFF. The CDR3, as DNA: TGTGCCTGGACTTCTCAGGGGTACACTGAAGCTTTCTTT. The whole variable domain, remainder taken from reference TRBV30 and TRBJ1-1, is SQTIHQWPATLVQPVGSPLSLECTVEGTSNPNLYWYRQAAGRGLQLLFYSVGIGQISSEVPQNLSASRPQDRQFILSSKKLLLSDSGFYLCAWTSQGYTEAFFGQGTRLTVV.

The chain employs TRBV5-1 and TRBJ2-2, with TRBD2 matching over 9 bases. Germline V gives CDR1 SGHRS, CDR2 YFSETQ. The V gene end was trimmed by 5 bases and the J gene end by 4 bases; junction bases not matched to a gene: 3. This CDR3 is 14 amino acids long. The CDR3 loop reads CASSLTSGTGELFF. Here the CDR3 DNA reads TGCGCCAGCAGTTTGACTAGCGGCACCGGGGAGCTGTTTTTT.

The chain uses TRBV25-1 and TRBJ2-3, with D possibly being TRBD2 (5 bases). The CDR3 extends over 12 amino acids. V was shortened by 6 bases and J by 5 bases, with 9 bases between the two germline ends. Germline V gene sequence: CDR1 MGHDK, CDR2 SYGVNS. CDR3 sequence reads: CASRDEGDTQYF. CDR3 nucleotides: TGTGCCAGCAGGGACGAGGGAGATACGCAGTATTTT.

This clone was counted a few times. J is TRBJ1-5 and V is TRBV19, with unresolved D. CDR3 length: 13 residues. In germline, CDR1 is LNHDA, CDR2 SQIVND (reference sequence). V lost 4 bases and J 3 bases, leaving 7 bases between the germline ends. The CDR3 spells CASSRAVNQPQHF. The CDR3 nucleotides are TGTGCCAGTAGTAGGGCCGTCAATCAGCCCCAGCATTTT.

The V and J genes are TRBV5-1 and TRBJ2-1, with 10 bases that match TRBD2. Trimming took 0 bases from V and 4 from J; bases not matched to a gene: 10. Germline CDR1 reads SGHRS; CDR2 reads YFSETQ. The CDR3 covers 18 residues. CDR3 nucleotides: TGCGCCAGCAGCTTGGCCCCGTTGACTAGCGGGCAATACAATGAGCAGTTCTTC. This codes for CASSLAPLTSGQYNEQFF.

This clone appeared once. The J gene is TRBJ2-3, the V gene TRBV11-2; 9 positions match TRBD1. The CDR3 consists of 17 residues. The V and J ends lost 5 bases and 1 base, in that order; junction bases with no gene match: 10. CDR1 SGHAT and CDR2 FQNNGV come from the germline V gene. The CDR3 DNA follows: TGTGCCAGCAGCCCTCGGTTGCGGGACAGGGGCACAGATACGCAGTATTTT. Translating it yields CASSPRLRDRGTDTQYF.

The chain has TRBV29-1 and TRBJ2-2; perhaps TRBD1 as D (5 bases). This CDR3 contains 14 residues. Trimming removed 0 bases at V and 6 bases at J, with 11 bases between. CDR1 and CDR2 (germline): SQVTM, ANQGSEA. The CDR3 here is CSVEDPGKPGELFF. The DNA for the CDR3 is TGCAGCGTTGAAGATCCAGGGAAGCCCGGGGAGCTGTTTTTT.

This clone was seen a handful of times. The V gene is TRBV7-2, the J gene TRBJ2-7, with TRBD2 matching 8 bases. The CDR3 has 14 residues. Trimming took 0 bases from V and 5 from J; bases not matched to a gene: 3. Germline CDR1 SGHTA, CDR2 FQGNSA. The DNA of the CDR3 is TGTGCCAGCAGCTTAGCTAGCGGGACCCACGAGCAGTACTTC. This codes for CASSLASGTHEQYF.